Presented here are 18 T cell receptor beta chains from one specimen sequenced in a study of early T cells in non-severe SARS-CoV-2 infection. TCRdb used MiXCR to reprocess the 5' RACE reads, holding one entry per CDR3 protein. This sample yields 26,000 or so distinct CDR3 sequences, of which 4.5% to 7% are seen a single time; roughly 2.5% belongs to the top ten. The sequencing input was whole blood. The receptors here all came from an adult who was a healthcare worker with PCR-confirmed SARS-CoV-2 infection or an uninfected control (not recorded which).

This clonotype was seen many times. The chain recombines TRBV11-1 with TRBJ2-1; D not certain. Looked up from germline, CDR1 is SGHAT and CDR2 is FQDESV (reference sequence). The CDR3 totals 15 residues. The germline V and J ends were trimmed by 0 bases and 7 bases, with 13 bases remaining between them. CDR3 amino acids: CASSLAWGSRNEQFF. CDR3 sequence (DNA): TGTGCCAGCAGCTTAGCGTGGGGTAGTCGGAATGAGCAGTTCTTC.

This clonotype came up many times. The V gene is TRBV10-2, the J gene TRBJ2-3; no clear D. Trimming took off 3 bases at V and 8 bases at J, with 9 bases between the two ends. The germline V gene has CDR1 WSHSY and CDR2 SAAADI. The CDR3 contains 12 residues. CDR3 DNA sequence: TGCGCCAGCAGTGATTCCTCTACTACGCAGTATTTT. Its translation: CASSDSSTTQYF.

Only a few counts were recorded for this clonotype. The chain uses TRBV12-3 or TRBV12-4 and TRBJ2-7, with D possibly TRBD1 on 6 matching bases. The length of the CDR3 is 11 residues. V was trimmed by 4 bases and J by 6 bases, leaving 7 bases between them. The CDR3 DNA sequence: TGTGCCAGCAGTTACAGGGTCGAGCAGTACTTC. It codes for CASSYRVEQYF.

This clonotype was recorded many times. The V call is TRBV2, the J call TRBJ2-2; D is unresolved. Looked up from germline, CDR1 is SNHLY and CDR2 is FYNNEI. V shed 7 bases and J shed 4 bases, with 10 bases lying between them. CDR3 length equals 13 residues. The CDR3 DNA sequence: TGTGCCAGCATGAAGCCCTCCACCGGGGAGCTGTTTTTT. Its translation is CASMKPSTGELFF.

This clonotype was seen at least ten times. This rearrangement joins TRBV4-1 to TRBJ2-6, with D hard to call. The ends were cut back, 1 base at V and 4 bases at J, with 5 bases in the middle. Germline loops: CDR1 MGHRA, CDR2 YSYEKL. The CDR3 has 14 residues. The DNA of the CDR3 is TGCGCCAGCAGCCAAGGTTACGGGGCCAACGTCCTGACTTTC. It is translated as CASSQGYGANVLTF.

In this sample, this clonotype turned up many times. This rearrangement joins TRBV7-2 to TRBJ2-3, with a tentative D call TRBD1 (5 bases). This CDR3 spans 16 amino acids. Germline V gene lookup returns CDR1 SGHTA and CDR2 FQGNSA. Trimming stripped 0 bases from V and 0 bases from J, with 10 bases between. The CDR3 region has the DNA TGTGCCAGCAGCTTAGCGGGGCCCCCTAGCACAGATACGCAGTATTTT. This gives the protein CASSLAGPPSTDTQYF.

This clonotype was seen many times. The chain links TRBV7-9 to TRBJ2-4; perhaps TRBD1 as D (5 bases). CDR1 SEHNR and CDR2 FQNEAQ come from the germline V gene (reference sequence). The CDR3 is 16 residues long. Trimming took off 5 bases at V and 4 bases at J, with 18 bases between the two ends. The CDR3 spells CASSPLPGGAKNIQYF. The CDR3 DNA follows: TGTGCCAGCAGCCCCCTCCCCGGTGGGGCTAAAAACATTCAGTACTTC.

This chain joins TRBV6-5 and TRBJ2-7; D gene uncertain. This CDR3 has 15 amino acids. CDR1 MNHEY and CDR2 SVGAGI come from the germline V gene. Trimming removed 4 bases at V and 3 bases at J, with 16 bases between. The DNA for the CDR3 is TGTGCCAGCAGTTCCCCCAGGTCCGGCTTCTACGAGCAGTACTTC. Protein product: CASSSPRSGFYEQYF.

Concerning this clonotype: A much larger clone sits a single nucleotide away, making a read error possible. The chain recombines TRBV20-1 with TRBJ2-5, with TRBD2 matching 9 bases. V gave up 6 bases and J gave up 2 bases; unmatched junction bases: 13. Germline assignment: CDR1 DFQATT and CDR2 SNEGSKA (reference sequence). The CDR3 has 16 residues. This chain's CDR3 is CSASTSGVRFQETQYF. As DNA, the CDR3 is TGCAGTGCCTCGACTAGCGGAGTTAGATTTCAAGAGACCCAGTACTTC.

The genes are TRBV9 and TRBJ2-5; TRBD1 agrees at 7 bases. Trimming cost V 3 bases and J 5 bases; bases outside gene matches: 7. CDR1 and CDR2 (germline): SGDLS, YYNGEE. The CDR3 spans 14 residues. CDR3 nucleotides: TGTGCCAGCAGCGGGGGACAGTCTGGGGAGACCCAGTACTTC. The encoded protein is CASSGGQSGETQYF.

This clonotype was counted many times. V gene TRBV6-5 combines with J gene TRBJ1-1, with D perhaps TRBD1 (5 bases). V lost 5 bases to trimming and J lost 9 bases, with 13 bases between them. CDR3 length: 12 amino acids. CDR1 is MNHEY and CDR2 is SVGAGI in the germline V gene. CDR3 amino acids: CASSQGIGKAFF. CDR3 DNA sequence: TGTGCCAGCAGTCAGGGAATTGGAAAAGCTTTCTTT.

In its sample, this clonotype is medium-sized. V usage is TRBV11-2 and J usage is TRBJ1-1, with 8 nucleotides matching TRBD1. V lost 5 bases to trimming and J lost 1 base; unmatched junction nucleotides: 3. Germline V gene sequence: CDR1 SGHAT, CDR2 FQNNGV. CDR3 length equals 14 residues. The CDR3 protein is CASSIGQGNTEAFF. CDR3 nucleotide sequence: TGTGCCAGCAGCATTGGACAGGGGAACACTGAAGCTTTCTTT.

This clonotype counts as medium-sized. The chain joins TRBV27 to TRBJ1-1; no firm D call. V dropped 1 base and J dropped 2 bases, with 8 bases sitting between them. The germline gives CDR1 MNHEY, CDR2 SMNVEV (reference sequence). CDR3 length equals 14 residues. The CDR3 sequence is CASSLWYRNTEAFF. DNA for the CDR3: TGTGCCAGCAGTTTATGGTACAGAAACACTGAAGCTTTCTTT.

The V and J genes are TRBV12-3 or TRBV12-4 and TRBJ1-1; D ambiguous. The V gene lost 3 bases and the J gene lost 1 base, with 6 bases spanning the gap. The CDR3 contains 13 residues. The DNA of the CDR3 is TGTGCCAGCAGTTTCTACAGGAACACTGAAGCTTTCTTT. This sequence encodes CASSFYRNTEAFF.

This clonotype was seen ten or more times. This chain joins TRBV11-2 and TRBJ2-7, with D tentatively TRBD1 (6 bases). Trimming stripped 1 base from V and 1 base from J, with 8 bases between. CDR1 is SGHAT, CDR2 FQNNGV, per germline. The CDR3 runs 14 residues. Written as DNA, the CDR3 is TGTGCCAGCAGCTTAGCAGGGGATTCCTACGAGCAGTACTTC. Translation: CASSLAGDSYEQYF.

The sample holds many counts of this clonotype. The J gene is TRBJ1-4, the V gene TRBV23-1; 12 positions agree with TRBD1. Being an ORF, TRBV23-1 has a function that is uncertain. This CDR3 is built from 19 residues. V was pared by 8 bases and J by 0 bases, with 13 bases of the junction left unmatched. CDR3 amino acids: CASHRPGQGANTTNEKLFF. CDR3 nucleotide sequence: TGCGCCAGCCATAGACCGGGACAGGGGGCTAACACAACTAATGAAAAACTGTTTTTT.

This clonotype was counted at least ten times. The V and J genes are TRBV4-3 and TRBJ1-2, with D maybe TRBD1 (5 bases). Per germline, CDR1 LGHNA and CDR2 YSLEER. Trimming stripped 1 base from V and 8 bases from J, with 11 bases between. CDR3 size: 13 residues. The chain's CDR3 is CASSQAYGDGYTF. Here the CDR3 DNA reads TGCGCCAGCAGCCAAGCGTATGGGGACGGCTACACCTTC.

This clonotype showed up many times. The V and J genes are TRBV6-2 or TRBV6-3 and TRBJ1-1; D remains ambiguous. CDR3 length: 14 amino acids. CDR1 MNHEY and CDR2 SVGEGT come from the germline V gene. Trimming removed 2 bases at V and 4 bases at J, with 11 bases between. CDR3 in DNA: TGTGCCAGCAGTTACCCAAACCTGGGCACTGAAGCTTTCTTT. Translated: CASSYPNLGTEAFF.